The TCR beta chain described here comes from a study of identifying expanded T cells in peripheral blood. This CDR3 has 13 amino acids. Deletions cut 4 bases from V and 1 base from J, with 7 bases between. CDR1 MGHRA and CDR2 YSYEKL come from the germline V gene. This clone was picked up one time. Generated by immunoSEQ multiplex PCR, the TCRdb table keeps only in-frame clones and is missing some. Among some 99,000 clones listed, 88% were seen once. The V and J genes are TRBV4-1 and TRBJ2-5; D might be TRBD1 (6 bases). The specimen sequenced was blood. This receptor was obtained from a person aged 18 to 70 in good health. CDR3: CASSRTAQETQYF. The CDR3 DNA is TGCGCCAGCAGCCGGACAGCCCAAGAGACCCAGTACTTC.